The rows below give T cell receptor beta chains drawn from one sample of a study of cytomegalovirus exposure and HLA in healthy donors. TCRdb's table, derived via immunoSEQ multiplex PCR, lists solely in-frame clones and lacks some. The sample lists 40,000 to 45,000 clones; about 85% were seen once. The sequenced material came from PBMCs. The receptors derive from a woman in her thirties or forties in good health and CMV-seropositive. CDR3s include the opening cysteine and the closing phenylalanine or tryptophan. The D gene is left open where the match is weak. Size values are once, few and many counts, or a class for expanded clones, and some rows have none.

clone size	D gene	V gene	J gene	CDR3 DNA	CDR3 protein
once	-	TRBV11-2	TRBJ2-3	TGTGCCAGCAGCTTAGTGAGGCCCTCTGGAGATACGCAGTATTTT	CASSLVRPSGDTQYF
-	-	TRBV19	TRBJ1-1	TGTGCCAGTAGTATATCGTTTTCCCATCGGGGCACTGAAGCTTTCTTT	CASSISFSHRGTEAFF
once	-	TRBV30	TRBJ1-1	TGTGCCAGCCAAACCCAGGGTGGAGCTTTCTTT	CASQTQGGAFF
-	TRBD1	TRBV28	TRBJ1-2	TGTGCCAGCAGTTTAAGACAGGGCTATGGCTACACCTTC	CASSLRQGYGYTF
-	TRBD2	TRBV5-1	TRBJ2-7	TGCGCCAGCAGCCCGGGGACTAGCGGGGTCTACGAGCAGTACTTC	CASSPGTSGVYEQYF
-	-	TRBV11-2	TRBJ2-3	TGTGCCAGCAGCTTAGTCCCTCCGGGTGTGACAGATACGCAGTATTTT	CASSLVPPGVTDTQYF
once	-	TRBV5-3	TRBJ2-7	TGTGCCAGAAGCTTGGGCGCGGGACTTGCCTACGAGCAGTACTTC	CARSLGAGLAYEQYF
-	-	TRBV20-1	TRBJ1-1	TGCAGTGCTCAGTTGGCTGAAGCTTTCTTT	CSAQLAEAFF
-	-	TRBV29-1	TRBJ2-1	TGCAGCGTTGTATTTAGGATTGACATAATAGGTAATGAGCAGTTCTTC	CSVVFRIDIIGNEQFF
-	TRBD2	TRBV10-2	TRBJ2-7	TGCGCCAGCAGTCTAGCGGGGGGAAAAGACGAGCAGTACTTC	CASSLAGGKDEQYF
-	TRBD1	TRBV6-4	TRBJ1-1	TGTGCCAGCCGATTGACAGGGGGCCCGTACACTGAAGCTTTCTTT	CASRLTGGPYTEAFF
-	TRBD2	TRBV5-1	TRBJ2-2	TGCGCCAGCAGCTCGATAGCGGGAGCGAACGGGGAGCTGTTTTTT	CASSSIAGANGELFF
-	-	TRBV13	TRBJ1-1	TGTGCCAGCAGCTTATTCAGGGCGAACACTGAAGCTTTCTTT	CASSLFRANTEAFF
-	-	TRBV28	TRBJ1-2	TGTGCCAGCAGTTTAGTCAGGGGAAAGGGCTACACCTTC	CASSLVRGKGYTF
-	-	TRBV6-1	TRBJ1-2	TGTGCCAGCAGTGAAGCCCGGCAGGGGTCCGGAGGCTACACCTTC	CASSEARQGSGGYTF
-	-	TRBV2	TRBJ2-3	TGTGCCAGCAGATCCGACTTTATCACAGATACGCAGTATTTT	CASRSDFITDTQYF
-	TRBD1	TRBV2	TRBJ1-5	TGTGCCAGCAGTGAAGAACAGGGGTCTTCTCAGCCCCAGCATTTT	CASSEEQGSSQPQHF
-	-	TRBV14	TRBJ1-2	TGTGCCAGCAGCCAAGGACAGGTCTATGGCTACACCTTC	CASSQGQVYGYTF
once	TRBD1	TRBV7-2	TRBJ2-5	TGTGCCAGCAGCTATAACAGGGGACAAGAGACCCAGTACTTC	CASSYNRGQETQYF
-	-	TRBV14	TRBJ1-3	TGTGCCAGCAGCCAATTGACTAAAATTCTATCTGGAAACACCATATATTTT	CASSQLTKILSGNTIYF
few	-	TRBV6-5	TRBJ1-5	TGTGCCAGCAGCCTGGTGGCTAGCAATCAGCCCCAGCATTTT	CASSLVASNQPQHF